The clone carrying this T cell receptor (beta chain) was seen once. Its target is unknown. TCRdb's table, derived via immunoSEQ multiplex PCR, lists solely in-frame clones and lacks some. The data contain about 96,000 clones, about 93% of them singletons. The sample belongs to a study of PD-1 blockade in classical Hodgkin lymphoma. The wider study: Patients got intravenous nivolumab 3 mg/kg every 2 weeks.

The time point is: cycle 4 day 1 (C4D1), after six to seven weeks of nivolumab. All patients relapsed after autologous stem cell transplantation, and brentuximab vedotin exposure varied. The patients, who had relapsed/refractory classical Hodgkin lymphoma, achieved best responses of complete response, partial response or progressive disease. This CDR3 contains 15 residues. V was pared by 5 bases and J by 1 base, with 11 bases between. Germline values: CDR1 SEHNR, CDR2 FQNEAQ (reference sequence). Study observations and caveats: A significant rise in TCR diversity by C4D1 was seen for CD4+ but not CD8+ cells. Patients who responded completely had about the same baseline diversity as newly diagnosed patients.

Specimen: peripheral blood mononuclear cells (PBMCs), collected before the fourth cycle of nivolumab. J is TRBJ1-4 and V is TRBV7-9, with D perhaps matching TRBD1 (6 bases). The sequence derives from a human donor with classical Hodgkin lymphoma. CDR3 in DNA: TGTGCCAGCAGCAAAGAGGGGGTAACTAATGAAAAACTGTTTTTT. As protein: CASSKEGVTNEKLFF. The variable domain in full, completed from reference TRBV7-9 and TRBJ1-4, reads DTGVSQNPRHKITKRGQNVTFRCDPISEHNRLYWYRQTLGQGPEFLTYFQNEAQLEKSRLLSDRFSAERPKGSFSTLEIQRTEQGDSAMYLCASSKEGVTNEKLFFGSGTQLSVL.